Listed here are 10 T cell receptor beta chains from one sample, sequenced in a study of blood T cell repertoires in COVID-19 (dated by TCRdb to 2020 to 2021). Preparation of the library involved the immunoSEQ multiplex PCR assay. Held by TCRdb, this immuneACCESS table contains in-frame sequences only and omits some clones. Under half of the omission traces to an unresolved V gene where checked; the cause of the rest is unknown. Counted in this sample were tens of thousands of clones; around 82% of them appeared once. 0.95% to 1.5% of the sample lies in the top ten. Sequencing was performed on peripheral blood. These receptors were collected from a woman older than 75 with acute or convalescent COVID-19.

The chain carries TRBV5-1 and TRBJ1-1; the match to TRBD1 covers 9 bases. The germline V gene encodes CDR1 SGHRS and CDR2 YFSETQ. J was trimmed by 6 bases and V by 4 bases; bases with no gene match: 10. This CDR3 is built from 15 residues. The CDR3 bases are TGCGCCAGCAGCGGAGGACAGGGGATTGTTGCTGAAGCTTTCTTT. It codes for CASSGGQGIVAEAFF.

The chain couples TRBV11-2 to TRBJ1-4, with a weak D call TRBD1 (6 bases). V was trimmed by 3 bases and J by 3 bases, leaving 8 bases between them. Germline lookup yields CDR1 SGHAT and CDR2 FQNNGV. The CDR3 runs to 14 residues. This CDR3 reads CASSLGAPNEKLFF. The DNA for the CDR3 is TGTGCCAGCAGCTTGGGGGCGCCTAATGAAAAACTGTTTTTT.

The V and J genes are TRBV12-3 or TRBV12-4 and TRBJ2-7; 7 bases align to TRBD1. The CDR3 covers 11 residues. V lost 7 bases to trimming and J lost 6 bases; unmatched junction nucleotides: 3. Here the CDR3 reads CASTRGSEQYF. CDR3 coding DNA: TGTGCCAGCACCAGGGGGAGCGAGCAGTACTTC.

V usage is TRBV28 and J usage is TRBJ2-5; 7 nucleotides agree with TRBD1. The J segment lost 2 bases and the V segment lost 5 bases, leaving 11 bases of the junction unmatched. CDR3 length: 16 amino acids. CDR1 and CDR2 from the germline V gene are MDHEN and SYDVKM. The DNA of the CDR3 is TGTGCCAGCAGTGGGGTGACAGGGCGACTTCAAGAGACCCAGTACTTC. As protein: CASSGVTGRLQETQYF.

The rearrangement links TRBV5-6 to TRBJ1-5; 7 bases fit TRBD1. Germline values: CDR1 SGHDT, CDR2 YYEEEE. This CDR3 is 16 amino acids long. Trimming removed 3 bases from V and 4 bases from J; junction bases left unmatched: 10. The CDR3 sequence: CASSWGQGVENQPQHF. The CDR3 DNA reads TGTGCCAGCAGCTGGGGTCAGGGGGTCGAAAATCAGCCCCAGCATTTT. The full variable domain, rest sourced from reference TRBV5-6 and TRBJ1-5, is DAGVTQSPTHLIKTRGQQVTLRCSPKSGHDTVSWYQQALGQGPQFIFQYYEEEERQRGNFPDRFSGHQFPNYSSELNVNALLLGDSALYLCASSWGQGVENQPQHFGDGTRLSIL.

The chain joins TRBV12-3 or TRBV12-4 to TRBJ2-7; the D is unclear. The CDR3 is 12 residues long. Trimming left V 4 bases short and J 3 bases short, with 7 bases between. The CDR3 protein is CASSSYGYEQYF. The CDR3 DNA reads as TGTGCCAGCAGTTCCTACGGCTACGAGCAGTACTTC.

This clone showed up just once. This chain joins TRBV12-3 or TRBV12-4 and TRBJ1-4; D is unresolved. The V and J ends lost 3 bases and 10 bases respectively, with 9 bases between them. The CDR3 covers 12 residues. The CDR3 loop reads CASSFLEGKLFF. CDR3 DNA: TGTGCCAGCAGTTTCTTGGAGGGAAAACTGTTTTTT.

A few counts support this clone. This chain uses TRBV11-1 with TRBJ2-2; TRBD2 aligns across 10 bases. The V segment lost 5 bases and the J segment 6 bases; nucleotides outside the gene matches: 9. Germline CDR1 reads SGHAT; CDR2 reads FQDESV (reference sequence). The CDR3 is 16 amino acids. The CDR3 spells CASSLNSGGAAGELFF. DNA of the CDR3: TGTGCCAGCAGCCTTAACAGCGGGGGGGCAGCCGGGGAGCTGTTTTTT.

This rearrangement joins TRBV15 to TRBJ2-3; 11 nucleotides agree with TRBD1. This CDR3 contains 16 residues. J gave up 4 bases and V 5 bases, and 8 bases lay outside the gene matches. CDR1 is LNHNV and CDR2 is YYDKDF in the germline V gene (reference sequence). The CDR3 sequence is CATSRGQGATSDTQYF. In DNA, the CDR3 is TGTGCCACCAGCCGTGGACAGGGGGCGACGTCAGATACGCAGTATTTT.

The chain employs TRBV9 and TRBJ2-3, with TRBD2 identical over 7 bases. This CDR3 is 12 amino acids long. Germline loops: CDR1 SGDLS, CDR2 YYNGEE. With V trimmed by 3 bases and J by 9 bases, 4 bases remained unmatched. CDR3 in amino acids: CASSAGLKTQYF. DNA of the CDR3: TGTGCCAGCAGCGCGGGACTAAAGACGCAGTATTTT.